These 18 T cell receptor beta chains were all obtained from the same sample, sequenced in a study of Graves' ophthalmopathy and Graves' hyperthyroidism. RNA transcripts were the source from which TCR beta CDR3 regions were amplified. Second-round multiplex PCR came after first-round RT-PCR with HTBI primers. TCRdb re-called the multiplex PCR reads with MiXCR, one entry per CDR3 protein. The sample lists 240,000 or so distinct CDR3 sequences, less than 55% seen once, with around 43% in the top ten. Sequenced: peripheral blood. These receptors were collected from an adult man with Graves' ophthalmopathy.

The V and J genes are TRBV20-1 and TRBJ1-3; D unclear. Looked up from germline, CDR1 is DFQATT and CDR2 is SNEGSKA (reference sequence). This CDR3 contains 17 residues. V was pared by 0 bases and J by 0 bases, with 15 bases between. CDR3 in DNA: TGCAGTGCTAGAGATCCTTTGACACCAGACTCTGGAAACACCATATATTTT. Translation gives CSARDPLTPDSGNTIYF.

This clonotype was observed a handful of times. The chain joins TRBV19 to TRBJ2-7; D is possibly TRBD2 (6 bases). Germline V gene data show CDR1 as LNHDA and CDR2 as SQIVND (reference sequence). The germline V and J ends were trimmed by 4 bases and 2 bases, with 12 bases remaining between them. This CDR3 has 14 amino acids. The CDR3 loop reads CASSSGTHTYEQYF. The CDR3 region has the DNA TGTGCCAGTAGTAGCGGGACGCATACCTACGAGCAGTACTTC.

J is TRBJ2-3 and V is TRBV12-3 or TRBV12-4; D gene uncertain. The CDR3 has 12 amino acids. V lost 3 bases and J 8 bases, leaving 9 bases between the germline ends. CDR3 DNA: TGTGCCAGCAGTTTTGGGGAAGGTACGCAGTATTTT. Amino acids: CASSFGEGTQYF.

The chain couples TRBV7-6 to TRBJ2-5; D might be TRBD1 (5 bases). Trimming left V 6 bases short and J 11 bases short, with 22 bases between. Per germline, CDR1 SGHVS and CDR2 FNYEAQ. This CDR3 is built from 14 residues. CDR3 DNA sequence: TGTGCCAGCAGACAAACGACAGTTCACAATGAGCAGTACTTC. This gives the protein CASRQTTVHNEQYF.

This rearrangement joins TRBV20-1 to TRBJ2-5; 7 bases match TRBD1. Trimming removed 6 bases from V and 3 bases from J; junction bases left unmatched: 7. The CDR3 contains 13 residues. The V gene's germline CDR1 is DFQATT and CDR2 SNEGSKA (reference sequence). The CDR3 DNA reads TGCAGTGCGCCCGGGACAGCAAAAGAGACCCAGTACTTC. Residues: CSAPGTAKETQYF.

Concerning this clonotype itself: The CDR3 end shows no conserved phenylalanine or tryptophan, and so a read error is likely. V usage is TRBV20-1 and J usage is TRBJ1-6, with 7 bases identical to TRBD1. The CDR3 runs to 13 residues. The V gene end was trimmed by 3 bases and the J gene end by 8 bases; junction bases not matched to a gene: 4. Germline V CDR1 and CDR2: DFQATT, SNEGSKA (reference sequence). The CDR3 spells CSARMTGHSPLHL. CDR3 in DNA: TGCAGTGCTAGGATGACAGGGCATTCACCCCTCCACCTT.

The chain joins TRBV5-8 to TRBJ1-4; D not resolved. The CDR3 contains 16 residues. Germline CDR1 reads SGHTS; CDR2 reads YDEGEE. Trimming pared 0 bases from V and 4 bases from J, leaving 13 bases between. The CDR3 reads CASSLGGRGSNEKLFF. DNA of the CDR3: TGTGCCAGCAGCTTGGGAGGCCGGGGTAGTAATGAAAAACTGTTTTTT.

The chain has TRBV12-3 or TRBV12-4 and TRBJ2-7; tentative D call: TRBD1 (6 bases). V was cut by 2 bases and J by 10 bases, with 15 bases left in between. This CDR3 contains 13 residues. The CDR3 DNA follows: TGTGCCAGCAGTTTAACAGGGATCCTCTCCCAGTACTTC. Protein product: CASSLTGILSQYF.

The rearrangement joins TRBV20-1 to TRBJ1-1; TRBD1 is a possible D gene (5 bases). The V and J ends lost 0 bases and 4 bases respectively, with 21 bases between them. The CDR3 consists of 17 residues. Germline CDR1 DFQATT, CDR2 SNEGSKA (reference sequence). The CDR3 spells CSARDRRGRRGSTEAFF. DNA for the CDR3: TGCAGTGCTAGAGACCGAAGGGGCCGAAGGGGTAGCACTGAAGCTTTCTTT.

To note about this clonotype: Mismatch with germline at one junction end may stem from a read error. The J gene is TRBJ1-2, the V gene TRBV24-1; D not certain. Germline V gene data show CDR1 as KGHDR and CDR2 as SFDVKD. The CDR3 sequence is 14 residues long. The CDR3 protein is CASSFKGTADGYTF. In DNA, the CDR3 is TGTGCCAGCAGTTTTAAGGGCACGGCCGATGGCTACACCTTC.

The chain links TRBV28 to TRBJ2-2; D is undetermined. The V end was cut by 5 bases, the J end by 3 bases, with 7 bases between. Per germline, CDR1 MDHEN and CDR2 SYDVKM. The CDR3 has 13 residues. CDR3 region: CASSALYTGELFF. The CDR3 DNA is TGTGCCAGCAGTGCCCTGTACACCGGGGAGCTGTTTTTT.

The chain combines TRBV7-3 with TRBJ2-7, with TRBD2 as a possible D gene (6 bases). The CDR3 covers 14 residues. Germline CDR1 SGHTA, CDR2 FQGTGA. V shed 4 bases and J shed 2 bases, with 12 bases lying between them. The CDR3 sequence is CASSSGGGTYEQYF. CDR3 sequence (DNA): TGTGCCAGCAGCTCCGGTGGAGGGACCTACGAGCAGTACTTC.

This clonotype was observed a handful of times. The V call is TRBV7-3, the J call TRBJ2-2; D possibly corresponds to TRBD1 (5 bases). Germline V gene sequence: CDR1 SGHTA, CDR2 FQGTGA. The CDR3 is made up of 14 amino acids. Trimming took 5 bases from V and 6 from J, leaving 13 bases between them. Written as DNA, the CDR3 is TGTGCCAGCAGCCCGACAGCGATCGCCGGGGAGCTGTTTTTT. It specifies CASSPTAIAGELFF.

This clonotype was found a few times. The genes are TRBV20-1 and TRBJ2-2; TRBD1 matches at 11 bases. The CDR3 totals 15 residues. V lost 6 bases to trimming and J lost 3 bases; unmatched junction nucleotides: 6. Germline loops: CDR1 DFQATT, CDR2 SNEGSKA (reference sequence). CDR3 nucleotide sequence: TGCAGTGCCCCCGGACAGGGGGCAGACACCGGGGAGCTGTTTTTT. As protein: CSAPGQGADTGELFF.

The chain has TRBV9 and TRBJ1-2; D is uncertain. Between the trimmed V and J ends, which lost 0 bases and 5 bases, there was a span of 8 bases. This CDR3 spans 13 amino acids. Germline CDR1 SGDLS, CDR2 YYNGEE. The CDR3 nucleotides read TGTGCCAGCAGCGTAGCTAACGGGTATGGCTACACCTTC. It encodes CASSVANGYGYTF.

This clonotype was counted ten times or more. CDR3 DNA: TGTGCCAGCAGCTTGGGACTGCAGAACACTGAAGCTTTCTTT. Translated, it gives CASSLGLQNTEAFF. The chain couples TRBV5-8 to TRBJ1-1, with unresolved D. There are 14 residues in the CDR3. Looked up from germline, CDR1 is SGHTS and CDR2 is YDEGEE. The V gene lost 0 bases and the J gene lost 1 base, with 7 bases spanning the gap. Combining the CDR3 with reference TRBV5-8 and TRBJ1-1 gives the whole variable domain EAGVTQSPTHLIKTRGQQATLRCSPISGHTSVYWYQQALGLGLQFLLWYDEGEERNRGNFPPRFSGRQFPNYSSELNVNALELEDSALYLCASSLGLQNTEAFFGQGTRLTVV.

This clonotype occurred once. This chain uses TRBV19 with TRBJ2-7; the D gene is possibly TRBD2 (6 bases). Germline V lookup: CDR1 LNHDA, CDR2 SQIVND (reference sequence). This CDR3 has 15 amino acids. The V gene lost 7 bases and the J gene lost 6 bases, with 22 bases spanning the gap. For the CDR3, the DNA is TGTGCCAGTACCCCATCGGACAAGACTAGTTCCGAGCAGTACTTC. This translates into CASTPSDKTSSEQYF.

In its sample, this clonotype was seen a few times. The rearrangement links TRBV12-3 or TRBV12-4 to TRBJ1-1; D ambiguous. The CDR3 is 11 amino acids. Trimming cost V 8 bases and J 7 bases, with 11 bases left between them. The CDR3 nucleotides are TGTGCCAGCCAGGAGGCGGGTGAAGCTTTCTTT. Amino acid sequence: CASQEAGEAFF.